The 23 T cell receptor beta chains below all came from one sample that was sequenced in a study of blood T cell repertoires in COVID-19. The repertoire was sequenced with immunoSEQ multiplex PCR; TCRdb's copy has only in-frame clones and lacks some. The table lists 270,000 or so clones, 84% of them singletons. The sequenced sample was PBMCs or T cells enriched from blood (not recorded which). These receptors came from a man aged 50 to 59 who had recovered from COVID-19.

This clone was observed a few times. CDR3 DNA: TGCGCCAGCAGGGAGACTATCCTAGCCGGGGAGCTGTTTTTT. Its translation: CASRETILAGELFF. V and J are TRBV5-1 and TRBJ2-2, with D possibly matching TRBD2 (5 bases). The V and J ends lost 5 bases and 6 bases respectively, with 14 bases between them. Germline loops: CDR1 SGHRS, CDR2 YFSETQ. The CDR3 runs to 14 residues.

V and J are TRBV6-5 and TRBJ2-2; D remains unclear. Trimming left V 4 bases short and J 4 bases short, with 4 bases between. The length of the CDR3 is 12 residues. The V gene's germline CDR1 is MNHEY and CDR2 SVGAGI. CDR3 sequence: CASSWPTGELFF. CDR3 DNA: TGTGCCAGCAGTTGGCCCACCGGGGAGCTGTTTTTT.

The chain links TRBV9 to TRBJ1-4; D is unresolved. The CDR3 loop spans 13 amino acids. In germline, CDR1 is SGDLS, CDR2 YYNGEE. The V end lost 0 bases, the J end lost 8 bases, and 8 bases lay between the germline ends. The DNA for the CDR3 is TGTGCCAGCAGCGTAGGGGTTAGCGAAAAACTGTTTTTT. It codes for CASSVGVSEKLFF.

For the CDR3, the DNA is TGTGCCAGCAGTTATGTAGTCCGGGGGGCGGTCTCTGGGGCCAACGTCCTGACTTTC. It translates to CASSYVVRGAVSGANVLTF. The gene calls are TRBV6-2 or TRBV6-3 and TRBJ2-6; D possibly corresponds to TRBD2 (7 bases). Trimming left V 3 bases short and J 0 bases short, with 18 bases between. There are 19 residues in the CDR3. Germline values: CDR1 MNHEY, CDR2 SVGEGT.

This chain uses TRBV6-2 or TRBV6-3 with TRBJ1-5; no definite D call. The V end lost 3 bases, the J end lost 0 bases, and 12 bases lay between the germline ends. CDR1 MNHEY and CDR2 SVGEGT come from the germline V gene. CDR3 length equals 16 residues. This CDR3 reads CASSYGSVNSNQPQHF. The CDR3 DNA reads as TGTGCCAGCAGTTATGGTTCAGTTAATAGCAATCAGCCCCAGCATTTT.

CDR3 loop: CASSQYRGLLGTQYF. The DNA for the CDR3 is TGTGCCAGCAGCCAATACAGGGGGCTCCTGGGGACCCAGTACTTC. The chain recombines TRBV28 with TRBJ2-5, with 9 bases identical to TRBD1. The J segment lost 7 bases and the V segment lost 6 bases, leaving 12 bases of the junction unmatched. The CDR3 consists of 15 residues. CDR1 and CDR2 from the germline V gene are MDHEN and SYDVKM.

This chain uses TRBV10-2 with TRBJ1-3, with D maybe TRBD1 (5 bases). Germline CDR1 and CDR2: WSHSY and SAAADI. With 6 bases removed from V and 4 bases from J, the gap between germline ends came to 13 bases. The CDR3 has 14 amino acids. The CDR3 coding sequence is TGCGCCAGCAGGTCTGGGGCGACCGGAAACACCATATATTTT. Its protein is CASRSGATGNTIYF.

Only one count was recorded for this clone. The chain joins TRBV11-2 to TRBJ2-5, with 10 bases aligning to TRBD2. The CDR3 runs 17 residues. Looked up from germline, CDR1 is SGHAT and CDR2 is FQNNGV. V lost 5 bases, J lost 4 bases, and 13 bases stayed unmatched. CDR3 sequence reads: CASSARLLAGVSETQYF. CDR3 DNA sequence: TGTGCCAGCAGCGCGCGCCTTCTAGCGGGAGTATCAGAGACCCAGTACTTC.

This sequence joins TRBV7-6 and TRBJ2-1; 9 bases line up with TRBD1. Germline V gene lookup returns CDR1 SGHVS and CDR2 FNYEAQ. The CDR3 is made up of 16 amino acids. The ends lost 5 bases at V and 8 bases at J; junction bases unmatched: 13. This CDR3 reads CASSPRRDRVGYEQFF. The CDR3 bases are TGTGCCAGCAGCCCGAGACGGGACAGGGTGGGCTATGAGCAGTTCTTC.

This clone was seen once. The gene calls are TRBV7-9 and TRBJ2-3, with TRBD2 matching over 15 bases. V trimming: 6 bases; J trimming: 2 bases; junction bases outside the gene matches: 12. Germline values: CDR1 SEHNR, CDR2 FQNEAQ (reference sequence). The CDR3 sequence is 19 residues long. CDR3 in amino acids: CASSHWGGTSGRTTDTQYF. The CDR3 DNA follows: TGTGCCAGCAGTCATTGGGGCGGGACTAGCGGGAGGACCACAGATACGCAGTATTTT.

The chain recombines TRBV29-1 with TRBJ2-3, with 8 bases aligning to TRBD2. The CDR3 loop spans 17 amino acids. The germline V gene encodes CDR1 SQVTM and CDR2 ANQGSEA. Germline trimming cut 7 bases from V and 0 bases from J; bases unmatched to any gene: 15. The CDR3 DNA reads as TGCAGCGCCATGTTACTAGCGGAGGACCCTAGCACAGATACGCAGTATTTT. Its protein product is CSAMLLAEDPSTDTQYF.

DNA for the CDR3: TGTGCCAGCAGCTTGACAGGGGCCGGGTCCTACGAGCAGTACTTC. Protein product: CASSLTGAGSYEQYF. The chain carries TRBV5-6 and TRBJ2-7; TRBD1 matches at 7 bases. The V gene end was trimmed by 1 base and the J gene end by 1 base; junction bases not matched to a gene: 5. This CDR3 has 15 amino acids. CDR1 is SGHDT and CDR2 is YYEEEE in the germline V gene.

This clone turned up a few times. V and J are TRBV7-9 and TRBJ2-1; 10 nucleotides align to TRBD2. Germline assignment: CDR1 SEHNR and CDR2 FQNEAQ (reference sequence). V lost 2 bases, J lost 10 bases, and 8 bases stayed unmatched. This CDR3 spans 15 amino acids. The CDR3 region is CASSLWLAGVQEQFF. The CDR3 DNA reads TGTGCCAGCAGCTTATGGCTAGCGGGGGTCCAAGAGCAGTTCTTC.

The chain is built from TRBV9 and TRBJ2-3, with TRBD2 matching over 7 bases. This CDR3 is 16 amino acids long. The V gene end was trimmed by 1 base and the J gene end by 3 bases; junction bases not matched to a gene: 8. Germline V CDR1 and CDR2: SGDLS, YYNGEE. The DNA of the CDR3 is TGTGCCAGCAGCGTAACAACTGGACTAGTGACAGATACGCAGTATTTT. Amino acid sequence: CASSVTTGLVTDTQYF.

This clone was detected a few times. The chain links TRBV18 to TRBJ1-2; the match to TRBD1 covers 9 bases. Germline CDR1 is KGHSH and CDR2 is LQKENI. V shed 0 bases, J shed 4 bases, and the junction held 15 bases outside the gene matches. The CDR3 runs to 19 residues. The CDR3 loop reads CASSPPLTPGTGFPYGYTF. The CDR3 DNA reads TGTGCCAGCTCACCACCGCTCACACCCGGGACAGGGTTTCCCTATGGCTACACCTTC.

V and J are TRBV27 and TRBJ1-5; 9 bases are a match to TRBD1. The CDR3 loop spans 14 amino acids. V lost 5 bases to trimming and J lost 5 bases; unmatched junction nucleotides: 4. CDR1 is MNHEY, CDR2 SMNVEV, per germline (reference sequence). CDR3 region: CASSPGQGYQPQHF. CDR3 sequence (DNA): TGTGCCAGCAGTCCGGGACAGGGTTATCAGCCCCAGCATTTT.

The V call is TRBV28, the J call TRBJ1-3; D is possibly TRBD1 (6 bases). The CDR3 is made up of 16 amino acids. Germline V gives CDR1 MDHEN, CDR2 SYDVKM. The V end was cut by 1 base, the J end by 4 bases, with 14 bases between. CDR3: CASSLSYRTAGNTIYF. CDR3 DNA: TGTGCCAGCAGTTTATCGTATCGGACAGCCGGAAACACCATATATTTT.

V is TRBV7-2 and J is TRBJ2-7; 7 positions match TRBD1. V lost 1 base, J lost 1 base, and 4 bases stayed unmatched. Germline V gene data show CDR1 as SGHTA and CDR2 as FQGNSA. The CDR3 contains 15 residues. The CDR3 nucleotides read TGTGCCAGCAGCTTAGGGGCAGGGGGATCCTACGAGCAGTACTTC. The encoded protein is CASSLGAGGSYEQYF.

This sequence joins TRBV11-3 and TRBJ1-4; 10 bases agree with TRBD1. Germline values: CDR1 SGHNT, CDR2 YENEEA. The CDR3 spans 15 residues. V gave up 1 base and J gave up 11 bases; unmatched junction bases: 7. CDR3 in DNA: TGTGCCAGCAGCTTAGGAGGGACAGGGGTTCGGAAACTGTTTTTT. This codes for CASSLGGTGVRKLFF.

V usage is TRBV24-1 and J usage is TRBJ1-5; D ambiguous. Trimming removed 6 bases from V and 6 bases from J, with 11 bases in between. The germline V gene has CDR1 KGHDR and CDR2 SFDVKD. CDR3 length: 13 residues. CDR3 loop: CATSSRSGQPQHF. The CDR3 nucleotides are TGTGCCACCAGTTCCCGGAGCGGTCAGCCCCAGCATTTT.

The V call is TRBV7-9, the J call TRBJ1-2; D gene uncertain. This CDR3 spans 15 amino acids. Between the trimmed V and J ends, which lost 3 bases and 4 bases, there was a span of 15 bases. Germline V gene lookup returns CDR1 SEHNR and CDR2 FQNEAQ (reference sequence). CDR3 coding DNA: TGTGCCAGCAGCTTCATAACGGGAGGGAGCTATGGCTACACCTTC. This sequence encodes CASSFITGGSYGYTF.

The chain is built from TRBV5-1 and TRBJ2-5, with 11 bases matching TRBD1. Trimming cost V 4 bases and J 5 bases; bases outside gene matches: 4. The CDR3 is made up of 14 amino acids. Per germline, CDR1 SGHRS and CDR2 YFSETQ. CDR3 amino acids: CASSAGQGEETQYF. Here the CDR3 DNA reads TGCGCCAGCAGCGCGGGACAGGGGGAGGAGACCCAGTACTTC.

The rearrangement joins TRBV2 to TRBJ1-4; the D gene is possibly TRBD1 (6 bases). Germline V gene lookup returns CDR1 SNHLY and CDR2 FYNNEI. V lost 4 bases, J lost 7 bases, and 13 bases lay in between. CDR3 size: 14 residues. This CDR3 is CASSARGLGEKLFF. CDR3 nucleotide sequence: TGTGCCAGCAGTGCCAGGGGATTAGGTGAAAAACTGTTTTTT. The full variable domain, in which reference TRBV2 and TRBJ1-4 provide the parts outside the CDR3, is EPEVTQTPSHQVTQMGQEVILRCVPISNHLYFYWYRQILGQKVEFLVSFYNNEISEKSEIFDDQFSVERPDGSNFTLKIRSTKLEDSAMYFCASSARGLGEKLFFGSGTQLSVL.